Listed below are T cell receptor beta chains from one sample, sequenced in a study of CXCR3-negative and CXCR3-positive naive CD8 T cells. TCRdb processed the 5' RACE reads again and assigns one entry to each CDR3 protein, with no DNA. This listing includes 45,000 to 70,000 distinct CDR3 sequences. Sample: memory CD8+ T cells from blood. The receptors shown here come from a human donor in good health. Some clones in this sample may be carry-over from other donors' samples. Both conserved end residues are part of each CDR3.

v_call	j_call	cdr3_aa
TRBV20-1	TRBJ2-1	CSARTQRTWDEQFF
TRBV6-2/TRBV6-3	TRBJ2-5	CASSAIPIQGTQYF
TRBV2	TRBJ2-7	CASSDPAGGTYEQYF
TRBV5-5	TRBJ2-7	CASSSGQGYEQYF
TRBV6-2/TRBV6-3	TRBJ2-5	CASSYSDTIQQETQYF
TRBV7-3	TRBJ1-1	CASSLKGGVGTEAFF
TRBV4-2	TRBJ2-7	CASSQDIGSPSYEQYF
TRBV29-1	TRBJ2-7	CSVERTSGGYEQYF
TRBV14	TRBJ2-5	CASSFGLAGQETQYF
TRBV29-1	TRBJ2-7	CSVESGTRYEQYF